Following are 6 T cell receptor beta chains from one sample sequenced in a study of neurological immune-mediated disorders. TCRdb reprocessed the 5' RACE reads via MiXCR and lists one record per CDR3 protein. The data show roughly 30,000 distinct CDR3 sequences, with around 5.9% seen just once and roughly 2% held by the top ten. The sample was CD4+ T cells from blood. Receptor source: a woman between 45 and 65 years old in good health.

This clonotype was seen ten or more times. This chain connects TRBV7-2 to TRBJ1-4, with 10 bases lining up with TRBD1. Germline V lookup: CDR1 SGHTA, CDR2 FQGNSA. V was clipped by 3 bases and J by 7 bases; unmatched bases: 8. CDR3 length: 16 residues. CDR3 nucleotide sequence: TGTGCCAGCAGCTTGGACCGACAGGGGGCGGGTGAAAAACTGTTTTTT. It is translated as CASSLDRQGAGEKLFF. The entire variable domain, with the rest obtained from reference TRBV7-2 and TRBJ1-4, is as follows: GAGVSQSPSNKVTEKGKDVELRCDPISGHTALYWYRQSLGQGLEFLIYFQGNSAPDKSGLPSDRFSAERTGGSVSTLTIQRTQQEDSAVYLCASSLDRQGAGEKLFFGSGTQLSVL.

This clonotype was detected many times. J is TRBJ1-2 and V is TRBV5-1; TRBD1 aligns across 8 bases. Germline assignment: CDR1 SGHRS and CDR2 YFSETQ. The CDR3 sequence is 16 residues long. J gave up 6 bases and V 4 bases, and 14 bases lay outside the gene matches. The CDR3 is CASSTLPGGERDGYTF. The CDR3 coding sequence is TGCGCCAGCAGCACCCTCCCAGGGGGCGAACGGGATGGCTACACCTTC.

This clonotype was seen repeatedly, ten times or more. J is TRBJ1-1 and V is TRBV20-1; D may be TRBD1 (6 bases). Deletions cut 6 bases from V and 4 bases from J, with 15 bases between. The germline V gene encodes CDR1 DFQATT and CDR2 SNEGSKA (reference sequence). This CDR3 region has 13 residues. In nucleotides, the CDR3 is TGCAGTGCCTACAGGGTAGGTGGCACTGAAGCTTTCTTT. Residues: CSAYRVGGTEAFF.

This clonotype was seen many times. The genes are TRBV2 and TRBJ1-5; D might be TRBD1 (6 bases). The CDR3 loop spans 14 amino acids. Trimming stripped 7 bases from V and 3 bases from J, with 13 bases between. Germline V gives CDR1 SNHLY, CDR2 FYNNEI. The CDR3 loop reads CASNSQGSNQPQHF. CDR3 DNA: TGTGCCAGCAATTCACAGGGATCCAATCAGCCCCAGCATTTT.

This clonotype was counted many times. V usage is TRBV12-3 or TRBV12-4 and J usage is TRBJ2-2, with no clear D. The CDR3 runs to 12 residues. Trimming took off 11 bases at V and 2 bases at J, with 9 bases between the two ends. The CDR3 DNA sequence: TGTGCCCTGGAACTTAACACCGGGGAGCTGTTTTTT. Its translation: CALELNTGELFF.

This clonotype was counted at least ten times. The junction shows a germline mismatch at one end, possibly a read error. The chain recombines TRBV20-1 with TRBJ1-5, with TRBD1 as a possible D gene (5 bases). Germline CDR1 is DFQATT and CDR2 is SNEGSKA (reference sequence). CDR3 length: 14 residues. This chain's CDR3 is CSANGRGEGQPQHF. In DNA form, the CDR3 reads TGCAGCGCTAACGGGAGGGGAGAGGGTCAGCCCCAGCATTTT.